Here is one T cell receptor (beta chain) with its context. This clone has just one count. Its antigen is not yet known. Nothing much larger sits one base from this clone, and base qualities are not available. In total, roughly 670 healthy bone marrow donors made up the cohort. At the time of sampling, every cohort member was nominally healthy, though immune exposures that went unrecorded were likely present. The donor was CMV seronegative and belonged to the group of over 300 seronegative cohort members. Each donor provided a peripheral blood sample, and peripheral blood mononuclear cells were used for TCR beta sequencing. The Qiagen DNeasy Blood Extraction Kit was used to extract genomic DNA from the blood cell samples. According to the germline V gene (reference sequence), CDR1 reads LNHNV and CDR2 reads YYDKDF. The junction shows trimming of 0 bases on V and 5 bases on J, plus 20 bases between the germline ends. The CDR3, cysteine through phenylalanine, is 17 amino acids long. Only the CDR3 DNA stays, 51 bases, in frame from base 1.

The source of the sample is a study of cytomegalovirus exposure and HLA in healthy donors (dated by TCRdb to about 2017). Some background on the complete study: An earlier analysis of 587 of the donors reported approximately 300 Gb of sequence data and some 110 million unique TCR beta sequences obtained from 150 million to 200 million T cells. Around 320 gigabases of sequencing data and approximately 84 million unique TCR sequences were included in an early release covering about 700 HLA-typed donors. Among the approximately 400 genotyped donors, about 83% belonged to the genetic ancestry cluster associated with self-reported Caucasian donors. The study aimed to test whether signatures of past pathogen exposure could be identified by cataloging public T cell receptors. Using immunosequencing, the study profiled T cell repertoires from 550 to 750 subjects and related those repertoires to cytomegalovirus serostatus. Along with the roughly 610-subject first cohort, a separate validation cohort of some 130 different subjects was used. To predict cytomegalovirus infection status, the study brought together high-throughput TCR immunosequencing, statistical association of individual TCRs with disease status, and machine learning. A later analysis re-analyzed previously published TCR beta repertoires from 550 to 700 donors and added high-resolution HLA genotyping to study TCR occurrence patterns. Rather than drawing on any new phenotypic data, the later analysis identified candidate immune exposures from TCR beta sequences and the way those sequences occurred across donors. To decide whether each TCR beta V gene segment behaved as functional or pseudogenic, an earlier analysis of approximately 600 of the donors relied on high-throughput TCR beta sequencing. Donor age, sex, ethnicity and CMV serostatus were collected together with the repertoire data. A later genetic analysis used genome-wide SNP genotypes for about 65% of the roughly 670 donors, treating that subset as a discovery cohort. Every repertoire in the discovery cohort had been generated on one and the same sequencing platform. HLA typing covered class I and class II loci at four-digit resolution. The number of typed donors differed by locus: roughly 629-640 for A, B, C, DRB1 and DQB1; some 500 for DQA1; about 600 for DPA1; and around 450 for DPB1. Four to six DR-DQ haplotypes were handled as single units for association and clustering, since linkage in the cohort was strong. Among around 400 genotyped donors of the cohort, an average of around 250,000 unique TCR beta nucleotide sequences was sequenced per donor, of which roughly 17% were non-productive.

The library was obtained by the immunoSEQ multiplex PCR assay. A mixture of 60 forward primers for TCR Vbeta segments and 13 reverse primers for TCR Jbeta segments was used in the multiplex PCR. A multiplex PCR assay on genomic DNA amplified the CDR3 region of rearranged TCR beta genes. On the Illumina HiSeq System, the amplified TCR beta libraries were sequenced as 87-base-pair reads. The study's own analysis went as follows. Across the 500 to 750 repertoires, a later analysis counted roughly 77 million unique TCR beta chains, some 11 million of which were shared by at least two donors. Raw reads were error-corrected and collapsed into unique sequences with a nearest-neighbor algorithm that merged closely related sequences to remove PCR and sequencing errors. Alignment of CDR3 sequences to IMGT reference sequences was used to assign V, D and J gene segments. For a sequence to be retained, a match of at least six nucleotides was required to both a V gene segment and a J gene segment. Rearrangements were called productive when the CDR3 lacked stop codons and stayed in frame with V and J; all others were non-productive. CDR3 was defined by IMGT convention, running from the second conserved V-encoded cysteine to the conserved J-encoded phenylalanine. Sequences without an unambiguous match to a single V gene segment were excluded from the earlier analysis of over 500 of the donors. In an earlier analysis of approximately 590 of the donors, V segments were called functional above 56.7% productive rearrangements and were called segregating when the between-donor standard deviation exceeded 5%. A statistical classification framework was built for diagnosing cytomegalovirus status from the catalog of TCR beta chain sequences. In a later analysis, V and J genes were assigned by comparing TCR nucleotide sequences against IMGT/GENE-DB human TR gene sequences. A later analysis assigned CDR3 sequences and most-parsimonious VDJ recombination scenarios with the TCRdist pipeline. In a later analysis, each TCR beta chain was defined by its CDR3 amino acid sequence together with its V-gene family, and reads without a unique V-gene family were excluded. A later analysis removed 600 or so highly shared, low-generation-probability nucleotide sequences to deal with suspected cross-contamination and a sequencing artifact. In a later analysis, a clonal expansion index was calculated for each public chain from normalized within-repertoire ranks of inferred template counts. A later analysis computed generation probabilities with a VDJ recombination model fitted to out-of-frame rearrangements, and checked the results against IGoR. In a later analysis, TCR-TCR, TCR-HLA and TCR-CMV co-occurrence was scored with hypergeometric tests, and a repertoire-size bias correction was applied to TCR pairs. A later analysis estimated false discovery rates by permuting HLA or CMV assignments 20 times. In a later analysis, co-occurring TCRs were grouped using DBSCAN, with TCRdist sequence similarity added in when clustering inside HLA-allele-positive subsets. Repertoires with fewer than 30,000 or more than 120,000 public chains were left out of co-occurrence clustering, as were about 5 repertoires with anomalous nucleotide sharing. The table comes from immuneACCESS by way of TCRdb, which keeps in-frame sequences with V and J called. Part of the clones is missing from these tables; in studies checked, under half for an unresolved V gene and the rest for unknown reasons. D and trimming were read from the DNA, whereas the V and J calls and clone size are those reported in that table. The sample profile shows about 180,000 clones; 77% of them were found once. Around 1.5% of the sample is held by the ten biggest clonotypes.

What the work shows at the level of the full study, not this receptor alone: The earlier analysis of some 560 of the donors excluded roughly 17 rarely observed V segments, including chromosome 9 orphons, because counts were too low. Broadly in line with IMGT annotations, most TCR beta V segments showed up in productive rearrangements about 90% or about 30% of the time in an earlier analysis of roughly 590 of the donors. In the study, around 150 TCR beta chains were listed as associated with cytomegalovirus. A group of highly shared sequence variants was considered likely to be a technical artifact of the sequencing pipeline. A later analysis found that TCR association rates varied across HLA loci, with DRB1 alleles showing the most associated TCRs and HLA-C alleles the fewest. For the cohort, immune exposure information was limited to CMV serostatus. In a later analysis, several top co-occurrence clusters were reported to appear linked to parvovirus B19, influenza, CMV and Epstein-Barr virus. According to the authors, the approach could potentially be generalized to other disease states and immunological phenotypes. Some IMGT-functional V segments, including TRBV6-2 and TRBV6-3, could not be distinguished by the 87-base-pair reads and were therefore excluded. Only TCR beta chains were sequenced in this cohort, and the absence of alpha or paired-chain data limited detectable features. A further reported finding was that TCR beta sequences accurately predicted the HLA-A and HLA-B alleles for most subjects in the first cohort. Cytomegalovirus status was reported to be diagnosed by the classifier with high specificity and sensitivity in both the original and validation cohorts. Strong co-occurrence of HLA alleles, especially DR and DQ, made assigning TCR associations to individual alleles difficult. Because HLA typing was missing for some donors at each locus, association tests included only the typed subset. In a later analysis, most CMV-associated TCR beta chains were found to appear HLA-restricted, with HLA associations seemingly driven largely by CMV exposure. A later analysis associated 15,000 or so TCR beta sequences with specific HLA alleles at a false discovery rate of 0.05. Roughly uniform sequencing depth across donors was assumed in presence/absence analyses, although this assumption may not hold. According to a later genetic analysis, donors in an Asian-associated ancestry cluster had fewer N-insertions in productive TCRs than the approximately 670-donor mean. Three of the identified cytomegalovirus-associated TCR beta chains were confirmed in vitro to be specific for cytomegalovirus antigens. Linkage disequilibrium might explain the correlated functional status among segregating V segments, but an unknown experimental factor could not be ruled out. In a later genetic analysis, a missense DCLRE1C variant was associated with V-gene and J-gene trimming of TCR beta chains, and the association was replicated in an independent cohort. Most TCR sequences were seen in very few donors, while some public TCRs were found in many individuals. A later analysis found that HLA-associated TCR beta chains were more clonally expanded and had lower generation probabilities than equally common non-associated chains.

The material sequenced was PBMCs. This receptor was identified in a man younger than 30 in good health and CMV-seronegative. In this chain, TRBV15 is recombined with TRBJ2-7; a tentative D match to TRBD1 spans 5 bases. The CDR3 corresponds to CATSRDGRRVLGNEQYF. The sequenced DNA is TGTGCCACCAGCAGAGATGGTCGCAGGGTTTTAGGCAACGAGCAGTACTTC.